This T cell receptor (beta chain) was captured in a study of cytomegalovirus exposure and HLA in healthy donors. Study background: The roughly 120 validation repertoires, a later analysis reported, used the same platform as the approximately 670 repertoires from the first cohort.

Clones were sequenced by immunoSEQ multiplex PCR, and TCRdb holds only the in-frame ones, with some missing. The sample includes more than 130,000 clones, about 86% of them seen just once. Germline CDR1 is SNHLY and CDR2 is FYNNEI. There are 16 residues in the CDR3. Trimming at V came to 6 bases and at J to 0 bases, leaving 7 bases not matched to a gene. The V and J genes are TRBV2 and TRBJ1-5; 8 nucleotides match TRBD1. Sequenced material: PBMCs. This receptor was taken from a woman aged 18-29 years in good health and CMV-seropositive. The CDR3 here is CASSFTGGSSNQPQHF. DNA for the CDR3: TGTGCCAGCAGCTTCACAGGGGGGTCTAGCAATCAGCCCCAGCATTTT.